This T cell receptor beta chain was identified during a study of cytomegalovirus exposure and HLA in healthy donors (dated by TCRdb to between 2016 and 2019). As for the study more broadly: According to a later analysis, one platform produced both the 110 or so validation repertoires and the 666 repertoires of the first cohort. A separate validation cohort of roughly 130 different subjects was used in addition to the 666-subject first cohort. The study was designed to test whether signatures of past pathogen exposure could be identified by cataloging public T cell receptors. To predict cytomegalovirus infection status, the study brought together high-throughput TCR immunosequencing, statistical association of individual TCRs with disease status, and machine learning.

Libraries were built with the immunoSEQ multiplex PCR assay. On the authors' methods: To diagnose cytomegalovirus status from the catalog of TCR beta chain sequences, a statistical classification framework was built. What TCRdb holds here is the immuneACCESS table cut down to in-frame rearrangements. Part of the clones is not present; checked against another copy, under half of the missing clones reflect an unresolved V gene, and the others are unexplained. V and J calls and clone size are those listed in that table; D and trimming were worked out from the DNA. In all, the sample holds some 170,000 clones, and around four fifths of those were seen once. 2% to 2.5% of the sample rests with the top ten. For this chain, trimming is 5 bases at the V end and 8 bases at the J end, and the number of junction bases without a gene match is 8. The germline V gene encodes CDR1 MNHEY and CDR2 SVGAGI. The CDR3 numbers 13 residues from cysteine through phenylalanine. The DNA shown is the 39-base CDR3, in frame from base 1.

General findings and caveats noted by the study authors: The validation cohort had no HLA typing available for a later analysis, so co-occurrence within that cohort was assessed over all 120 repertoires. Three of the identified cytomegalovirus-associated TCR beta chains were confirmed in vitro to be specific for cytomegalovirus antigens. In a later analysis, TCRs clustered in the first cohort were found to also tend to co-occur in the approximately 110 validation repertoires, with 94% of cluster scores above 0. Most TCR sequences were observed very rarely across donors, whereas some public TCRs were present in many individuals. The classifier was reported to diagnose cytomegalovirus status with high specificity and sensitivity in both the original and validation cohorts. The study listed 164 TCR beta chains as associated with cytomegalovirus. The authors suggested that the approach could potentially be generalized to other disease states and immunological phenotypes.

A note on this clone: What antigen it recognizes has not been identified. No base quality information exists; no much larger clone differs at one position.

Donors formed part of the validation cohort, which comprised about 130 subjects and was distinct from the first cohort of roughly 600 subjects. Sequencing was carried out using PBMCs. This clonotype was obtained from a man aged 30 to 45 in good health and CMV-seropositive. The chain is made from TRBV6-5 and TRBJ1-2, and TRBD1 matches 7 of the central bases. The DNA sequence reads TGTGCCAGCAGTGCACAGGGGTGGCACGGCTACACCTTC. The translation is CASSAQGWHGYTF.